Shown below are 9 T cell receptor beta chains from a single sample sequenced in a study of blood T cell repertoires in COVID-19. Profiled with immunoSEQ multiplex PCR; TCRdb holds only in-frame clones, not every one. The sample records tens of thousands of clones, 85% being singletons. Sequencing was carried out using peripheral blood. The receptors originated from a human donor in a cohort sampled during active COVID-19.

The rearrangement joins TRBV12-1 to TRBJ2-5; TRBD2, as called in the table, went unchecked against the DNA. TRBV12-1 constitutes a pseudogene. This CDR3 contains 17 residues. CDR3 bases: TGTGCCAGCAGCTTTGATTCGCTAGCGGGGTACCAAGAGACCCAGTACTTC. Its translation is CASSFDSLAGYQETQYF.

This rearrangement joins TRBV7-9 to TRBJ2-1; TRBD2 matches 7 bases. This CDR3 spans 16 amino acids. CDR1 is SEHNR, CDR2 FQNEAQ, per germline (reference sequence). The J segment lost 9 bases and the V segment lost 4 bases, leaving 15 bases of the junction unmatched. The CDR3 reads CASSSETSLNFREQFF. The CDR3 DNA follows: TGTGCCAGCAGCTCCGAGACTAGCCTCAACTTTCGTGAGCAGTTCTTC.

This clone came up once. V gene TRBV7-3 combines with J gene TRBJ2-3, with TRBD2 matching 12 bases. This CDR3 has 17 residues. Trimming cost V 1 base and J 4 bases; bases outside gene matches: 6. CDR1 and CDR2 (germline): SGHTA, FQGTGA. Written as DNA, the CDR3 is TGTGCCAGCAGCTTAAACCCTAGCGGGGGGGCCGCAGATACGCAGTATTTT. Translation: CASSLNPSGGAADTQYF.

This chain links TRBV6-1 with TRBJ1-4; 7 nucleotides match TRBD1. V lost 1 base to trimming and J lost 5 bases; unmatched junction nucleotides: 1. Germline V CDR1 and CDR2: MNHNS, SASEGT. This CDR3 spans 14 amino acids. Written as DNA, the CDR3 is TGTGCCAGCAGTGAAGGACAGGGAAATGAAAAACTGTTTTTT. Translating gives CASSEGQGNEKLFF.

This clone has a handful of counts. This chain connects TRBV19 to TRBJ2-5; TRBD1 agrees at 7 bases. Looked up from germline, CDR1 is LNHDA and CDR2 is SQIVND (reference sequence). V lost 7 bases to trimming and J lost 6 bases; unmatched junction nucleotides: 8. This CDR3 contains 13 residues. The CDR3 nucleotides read TGTGCCAGTACTGTGACAGGGTCGCAGACCCAGTACTTC. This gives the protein CASTVTGSQTQYF.

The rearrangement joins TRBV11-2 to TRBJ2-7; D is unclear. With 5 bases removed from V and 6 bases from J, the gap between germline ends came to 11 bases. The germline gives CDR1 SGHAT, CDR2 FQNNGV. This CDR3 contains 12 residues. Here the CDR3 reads CASSGLDVEQYF. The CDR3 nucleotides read TGTGCCAGCAGCGGGCTTGATGTCGAGCAGTACTTC. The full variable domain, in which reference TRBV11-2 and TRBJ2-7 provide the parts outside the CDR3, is EAGVAQSPRYKIIEKRQSVAFWCNPISGHATLYWYQQILGQGPKLLIQFQNNGVVDDSQLPKDRFSAERLKGVDSTLKIQPAKLEDSAVYLCASSGLDVEQYFGPGTRLTVT.

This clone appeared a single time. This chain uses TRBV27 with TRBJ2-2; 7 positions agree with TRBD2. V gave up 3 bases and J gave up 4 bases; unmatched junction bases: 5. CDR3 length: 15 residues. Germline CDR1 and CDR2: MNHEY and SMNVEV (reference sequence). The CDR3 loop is CASSLAGVTTGELFF. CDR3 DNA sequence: TGTGCCAGCAGTTTGGCGGGGGTGACCACCGGGGAGCTGTTTTTT.

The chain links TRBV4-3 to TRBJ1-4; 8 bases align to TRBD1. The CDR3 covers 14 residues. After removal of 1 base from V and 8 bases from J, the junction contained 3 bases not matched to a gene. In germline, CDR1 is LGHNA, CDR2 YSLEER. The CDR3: CASSQGQGFEKLFF. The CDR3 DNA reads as TGCGCCAGCAGCCAAGGACAGGGGTTCGAAAAACTGTTTTTT.

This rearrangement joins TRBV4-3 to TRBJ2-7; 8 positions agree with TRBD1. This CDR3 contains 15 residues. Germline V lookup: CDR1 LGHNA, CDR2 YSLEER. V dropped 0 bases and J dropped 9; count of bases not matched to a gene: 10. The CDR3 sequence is CASSQEPVTGARQYF. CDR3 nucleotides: TGCGCCAGCAGCCAAGAACCGGTGACAGGGGCAAGGCAGTACTTC.